The 24 T cell receptor beta chains listed next were all sequenced from one sample in a study of blood T cell repertoires in COVID-19. Sequencing was performed with immunoSEQ multiplex PCR; in TCRdb, only in-frame clones are kept and a portion is missing. The table lists fewer than 110,000 clones, 80% to 95% of them singletons. The sequencing sample was made of peripheral blood. The source is a man aged 45-65 years with active COVID-19.

The chain has TRBV18 and TRBJ2-7, with 10 bases aligning to TRBD2. CDR1 is KGHSH and CDR2 is LQKENI in the germline V gene. The CDR3 loop spans 14 amino acids. The V segment lost 3 bases and the J segment 7 bases; nucleotides outside the gene matches: 6. The CDR3: CASSPVLAGEEQYF. For the CDR3, the DNA is TGTGCCAGCTCACCGGTCCTAGCGGGGGAAGAGCAGTACTTC.

This clone was seen only once. J is TRBJ2-1 and V is TRBV14, with D perhaps matching TRBD1 (7 bases). Looked up from germline, CDR1 is SGHDN and CDR2 is FVKESK. CDR3 length: 15 residues. V gave up 5 bases and J gave up 5 bases, with 16 bases separating them. The CDR3 is CASSESGGSNNEQFF. Here the CDR3 DNA reads TGTGCCAGCAGCGAATCAGGGGGGTCGAACAATGAGCAGTTCTTC. Looking up the rest from reference TRBV14 and TRBJ2-1 gives the full variable domain: EAGVTQFPSHSVIEKGQTVTLRCDPISGHDNLYWYRRVMGKEIKFLLHFVKESKQDESGMPNNRFLAERTGGTYSTLKVQPAELEDSGVYFCASSESGGSNNEQFFGPGTRLTVL.

The J gene is TRBJ2-7, the V gene TRBV30; 8 bases agree with TRBD2. V was pared by 1 base and J by 6 bases, with 5 bases of the junction left unmatched. The CDR3 is 13 residues long. Germline loops: CDR1 GTSNPN, CDR2 SVGIG (reference sequence). The CDR3 bases are TGTGCCTGGAGTGCGGGACTAGTGGGCGAGCAGTACTTC. It codes for CAWSAGLVGEQYF.

The table lists this clone with a count of one. V usage is TRBV6-5 and J usage is TRBJ2-7, with TRBD2 matching over 10 bases. The junction had 4 bases not matched to a gene; V was cut back by 2 bases and J by 3 bases. Germline loops: CDR1 MNHEY, CDR2 SVGAGI. This CDR3 is 15 amino acids long. The CDR3: CASSYGLAGVYEQYF. As DNA, the CDR3 is TGTGCCAGCAGTTACGGCCTAGCGGGAGTCTACGAGCAGTACTTC.

V and J are TRBV11-2 and TRBJ2-5, with no clear D. Trimming took 0 bases from V and 0 from J, leaving 8 bases between them. Germline V gene lookup returns CDR1 SGHAT and CDR2 FQNNGV. The CDR3 is made up of 15 amino acids. The CDR3 region is CASSLEYADQETQYF. DNA of the CDR3: TGTGCCAGCAGCTTAGAATACGCGGACCAAGAGACCCAGTACTTC.

The rearrangement uses TRBV11-2 and TRBJ2-7; D gene ambiguous. Deletions cut 1 base from V and 4 bases from J, with 8 bases between. The CDR3 length is 13 residues. Per the germline V gene, CDR1 is SGHAT and CDR2 is FQNNGV. The CDR3 sequence: CASSLALEYEQYF. The CDR3 bases are TGTGCCAGCAGCTTAGCCCTAGAGTACGAGCAGTACTTC.

In this sample, this clone turned up a few times. This chain joins TRBV5-4 and TRBJ2-7; 7 bases are a match to TRBD1. From germline, CDR1 is SGHNT and CDR2 YYREEE (reference sequence). The CDR3 is 14 residues long. V shed 1 base and J 3 bases; nucleotides not matched to a gene: 4. CDR3 sequence: CASSLSPGGYEQYF. Here the CDR3 DNA reads TGTGCCAGCAGCTTGAGCCCAGGGGGCTACGAGCAGTACTTC.

The chain recombines TRBV28 with TRBJ2-5, with 8 nucleotides matching TRBD1. Trimming removed 6 bases from V and 3 bases from J; junction bases left unmatched: 3. The V gene's germline CDR1 is MDHEN and CDR2 SYDVKM. This CDR3 has 13 residues. CDR3 amino acids: CASSQGAEETQYF. CDR3 in DNA: TGTGCCAGCAGCCAGGGGGCCGAAGAGACCCAGTACTTC. The whole variable domain, remainder taken from reference TRBV28 and TRBJ2-5, is DVKVTQSSRYLVKRTGEKVFLECVQDMDHENMFWYRQDPGLGLRLIYFSYDVKMKEKGDIPEGYSVSREKKERFSLILESASTNQTSMYLCASSQGAEETQYFGPGTRLLVL.

The chain joins TRBV3-1 (or the pseudogene TRBV3-2) to TRBJ2-2, with D maybe TRBD1 (6 bases). The V end was cut by 7 bases, the J end by 13 bases, with 25 bases between. Germline V gives CDR1 LGHDT, CDR2 YNNKEL (reference sequence). CDR3 length equals 15 residues. CDR3 coding DNA: TGTGCCAGCAACCCTGGGGGCGGGTCCCTCGTGGGGCTGTTTTTT. It yields the protein CASNPGGGSLVGLFF.

The chain has TRBV7-3 and TRBJ2-3; D remains unclear. The length of the CDR3 is 14 residues. Deletions cut 4 bases from V and 2 bases from J, with 10 bases between. Germline CDR1 reads SGHTA; CDR2 reads FQGTGA. The CDR3 sequence is CASSSYSNTDTQYF. CDR3 DNA: TGTGCCAGCAGCTCGTACAGCAACACAGATACGCAGTATTTT.

The chain combines TRBV15 with TRBJ1-1; 10 bases are shared with TRBD1. Trimming took 6 bases from V and 5 from J; bases not matched to a gene: 6. CDR3 size: 14 residues. Germline V lookup: CDR1 LNHNV, CDR2 YYDKDF (reference sequence). CDR3 protein: CATRSGQGGTEAFF. CDR3 DNA: TGTGCCACCAGAAGCGGACAGGGGGGAACTGAAGCTTTCTTT.

This chain joins TRBV28 and TRBJ1-5; D might be TRBD1 (6 bases). CDR3 length equals 17 residues. V was clipped by 1 base and J by 7 bases, with 20 bases between them. CDR1 and CDR2 (germline): MDHEN, SYDVKM. Written as DNA, the CDR3 is TGTGCCAGCAGTTTATTGGGCCCCCCAGGGGTTGGGCAGCCCCAGCATTTT. This sequence encodes CASSLLGPPGVGQPQHF.

The rearrangement joins TRBV19 to TRBJ1-5; D not resolved. The ends were cut back, 3 bases at V and 3 bases at J, with 6 bases in the middle. Germline CDR1 and CDR2: LNHDA and SQIVND (reference sequence). CDR3 length equals 13 residues. CDR3 loop: CASSITDNQPQHF. The CDR3 nucleotides are TGTGCCAGTAGTATTACTGACAATCAGCCCCAGCATTTT.

In its sample, this clone was seen once. This chain connects TRBV28 to TRBJ2-3, with 11 positions matching TRBD2. Germline V gives CDR1 MDHEN, CDR2 SYDVKM. V gave up 2 bases and J gave up 0 bases; unmatched junction bases: 4. The CDR3 has 17 amino acids. Here the CDR3 reads CASSLLRTSGSTDTQYF. The CDR3 DNA sequence: TGTGCCAGCAGTTTACTTAGGACTAGCGGGAGCACAGATACGCAGTATTTT. The variable domain in full, with the rest retrieved from reference TRBV28 and TRBJ2-3, is DVKVTQSSRYLVKRTGEKVFLECVQDMDHENMFWYRQDPGLGLRLIYFSYDVKMKEKGDIPEGYSVSREKKERFSLILESASTNQTSMYLCASSLLRTSGSTDTQYFGPGTRLTVL.

The chain employs TRBV7-9 and TRBJ2-7, with D perhaps matching TRBD2 (5 bases). V lost 1 base and J 7 bases, leaving 14 bases between the germline ends. From germline, CDR1 is SEHNR and CDR2 FQNEAQ (reference sequence). The CDR3 consists of 14 residues. For the CDR3, the DNA is TGTGCCAGCAGCTTAGTCGAGGGATCGGGGGAGCAGTACTTC. Protein: CASSLVEGSGEQYF.

The CDR3 loop reads CASTASGRSETQYF. CDR3 nucleotide sequence: TGCGCCAGCACTGCCAGCGGGAGGAGTGAGACCCAGTACTTC. The rearrangement links TRBV5-1 to TRBJ2-5, with TRBD2 matching 9 bases. V was clipped by 6 bases and J by 5 bases; unmatched bases: 8. The CDR3 totals 14 residues. Germline lookup yields CDR1 SGHRS and CDR2 YFSETQ.

The chain carries TRBV2 and TRBJ1-5; 7 bases match TRBD1. CDR1 and CDR2 (germline): SNHLY, FYNNEI. The CDR3 contains 14 residues. Germline trimming cut 3 bases from V and 6 bases from J; bases unmatched to any gene: 5. CDR3 sequence (DNA): TGTGCCAGCAGTGAGGCAGGGGGAAGTCAGCCCCAGCATTTT. It translates to CASSEAGGSQPQHF.

This chain links TRBV10-3 with TRBJ1-2; D is uncertain. Germline CDR1 and CDR2: ENHRY and SYGVKD. The CDR3 is 14 residues long. V was trimmed by 5 bases and J by 4 bases, leaving 14 bases between them. The CDR3 protein is CAISSERVRYGYTF. CDR3 bases: TGTGCCATCAGTTCAGAACGGGTACGCTATGGCTACACCTTC.

The DNA of the CDR3 is TGTGCCAGCAGCTATGGCAGTAACTATGGCTACACCTTC. Encoded protein: CASSYGSNYGYTF. The chain links TRBV7-2 to TRBJ1-2; D gene uncertain. Trimming took off 4 bases at V and 1 base at J, with 7 bases between the two ends. The length of the CDR3 is 13 residues. Germline V gene lookup returns CDR1 SGHTA and CDR2 FQGNSA.

This chain links TRBV5-1 with TRBJ1-5; no clear D gene. Germline lookup yields CDR1 SGHRS and CDR2 YFSETQ. The CDR3 has 14 amino acids. The V end lost 4 bases, the J end lost 3 bases, and 11 bases lay between the germline ends. DNA of the CDR3: TGCGCCAGCAGCCCCGGGATCCTCAATCAGCCCCAGCATTTT. Protein: CASSPGILNQPQHF.

The rearrangement joins TRBV4-1 to TRBJ2-1, with TRBD2 identical over 8 bases. V lost 1 base to trimming and J lost 2 bases; unmatched junction nucleotides: 4. CDR3 size: 16 residues. The germline gives CDR1 MGHRA, CDR2 YSYEKL. This CDR3 reads CASSQGFSGTYNEQFF. The DNA of the CDR3 is TGCGCCAGCAGCCAAGGGTTTAGCGGGACCTACAATGAGCAGTTCTTC.

V is TRBV6-5 and J is TRBJ1-5; maybe TRBD1 (5 bases). This CDR3 is 15 amino acids long. From germline, CDR1 is MNHEY and CDR2 SVGAGI. V gave up 6 bases and J gave up 6 bases, with 18 bases separating them. The CDR3 region is CASRGVGGVSQPQHF. CDR3 DNA sequence: TGTGCCAGCAGAGGGGTCGGGGGTGTAAGTCAGCCCCAGCATTTT.

This sequence joins TRBV2 and TRBJ2-1; the D gene is possibly TRBD2 (6 bases). This CDR3 has 16 residues. V lost 9 bases and J lost 9, with 27 bases in between. Germline CDR1 and CDR2: SNHLY and FYNNEI. The CDR3 is CARNTPGDSRKREQFF. Written as DNA, the CDR3 is TGTGCCAGGAATACCCCCGGGGACTCAAGAAAGCGTGAGCAGTTCTTC. The whole variable domain, filled in from reference TRBV2 and TRBJ2-1, reads EPEVTQTPSHQVTQMGQEVILRCVPISNHLYFYWYRQILGQKVEFLVSFYNNEISEKSEIFDDQFSVERPDGSNFTLKIRSTKLEDSAMYFCARNTPGDSRKREQFFGPGTRLTVL.

The chain couples TRBV5-1 to TRBJ2-5, with D maybe TRBD2 (5 bases). The V gene lost 0 bases and the J gene lost 1 base, with 13 bases spanning the gap. CDR1 and CDR2 (germline): SGHRS, YFSETQ. The CDR3 loop spans 16 amino acids. The DNA of the CDR3 is TGCGCCAGCAGCTTGGCCAATCGGGGATTCCAAGAGACCCAGTACTTC. It translates to CASSLANRGFQETQYF.